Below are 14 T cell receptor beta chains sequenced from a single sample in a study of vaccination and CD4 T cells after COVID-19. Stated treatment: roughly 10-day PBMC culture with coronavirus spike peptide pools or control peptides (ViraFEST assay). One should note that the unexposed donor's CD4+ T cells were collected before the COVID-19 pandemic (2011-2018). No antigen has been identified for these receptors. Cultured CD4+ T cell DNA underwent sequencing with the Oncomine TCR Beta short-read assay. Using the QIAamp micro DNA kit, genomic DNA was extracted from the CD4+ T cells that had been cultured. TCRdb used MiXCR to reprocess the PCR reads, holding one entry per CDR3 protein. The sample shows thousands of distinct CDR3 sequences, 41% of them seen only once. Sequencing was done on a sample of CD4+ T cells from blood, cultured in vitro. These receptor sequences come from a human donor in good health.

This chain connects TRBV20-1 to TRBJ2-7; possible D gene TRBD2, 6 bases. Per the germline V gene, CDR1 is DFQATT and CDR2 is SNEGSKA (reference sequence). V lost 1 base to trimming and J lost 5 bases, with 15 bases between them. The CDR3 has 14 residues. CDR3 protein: CSARGPRRDHEQYF. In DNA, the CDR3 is TGCAGTGCTAGAGGTCCCCGGAGGGACCACGAGCAGTACTTC.

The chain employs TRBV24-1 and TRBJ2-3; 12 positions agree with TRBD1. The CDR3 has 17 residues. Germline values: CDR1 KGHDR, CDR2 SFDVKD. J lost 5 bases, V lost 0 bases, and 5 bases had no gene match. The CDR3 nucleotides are TGTGCCACCAGTGATTTGAGGGACAGGGGGCGAGGAGATACGCAGTATTTT. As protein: CATSDLRDRGRGDTQYF.

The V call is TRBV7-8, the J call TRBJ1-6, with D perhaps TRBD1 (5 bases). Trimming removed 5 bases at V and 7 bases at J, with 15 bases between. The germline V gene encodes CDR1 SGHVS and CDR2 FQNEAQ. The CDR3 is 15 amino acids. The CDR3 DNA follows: TGTGCCAGCAGCCCCGATGGCAGGGCAAATTCACCCCTCCACTTT. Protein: CASSPDGRANSPLHF.

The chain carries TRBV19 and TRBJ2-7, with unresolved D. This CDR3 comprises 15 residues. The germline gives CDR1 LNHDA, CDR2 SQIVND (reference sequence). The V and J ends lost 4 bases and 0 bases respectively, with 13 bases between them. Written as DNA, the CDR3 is TGTGCCAGTAGTAACACGGGCCTCAGCTCCTACGAGCAGTACTTC. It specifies CASSNTGLSSYEQYF.

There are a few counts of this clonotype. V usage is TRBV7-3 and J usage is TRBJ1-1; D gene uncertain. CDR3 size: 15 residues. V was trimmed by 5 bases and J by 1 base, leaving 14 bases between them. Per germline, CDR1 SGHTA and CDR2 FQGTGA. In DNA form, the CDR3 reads TGTGCCAGCAGCCCAGGTCTATGGGGGAACACTGAAGCTTTCTTT. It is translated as CASSPGLWGNTEAFF.

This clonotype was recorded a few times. The DNA of the CDR3 is TGTGCCAGCAGCGCAGAAGACCACCCCTCCTACGAGCAGTACTTC. Protein product: CASSAEDHPSYEQYF. V usage is TRBV7-2 and J usage is TRBJ2-7; D is undetermined. The CDR3 runs 15 residues. Germline lookup yields CDR1 SGHTA and CDR2 FQGNSA. The germline V and J ends were trimmed by 5 bases and 0 bases, with 14 bases remaining between them.

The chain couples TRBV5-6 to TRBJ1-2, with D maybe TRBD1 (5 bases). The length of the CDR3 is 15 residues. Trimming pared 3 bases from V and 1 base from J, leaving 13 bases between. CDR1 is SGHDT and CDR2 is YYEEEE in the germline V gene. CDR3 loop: CASSWGTSRNYGYTF. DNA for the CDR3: TGTGCCAGCAGCTGGGGGACCTCTCGTAACTATGGCTACACCTTC.

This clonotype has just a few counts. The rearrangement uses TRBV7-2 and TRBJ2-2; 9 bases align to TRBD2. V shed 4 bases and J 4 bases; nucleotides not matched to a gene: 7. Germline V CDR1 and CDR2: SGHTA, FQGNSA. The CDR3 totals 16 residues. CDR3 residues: CASSSGTSLGTGELFF. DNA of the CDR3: TGTGCCAGCAGCTCTGGGACTAGCCTCGGCACCGGGGAGCTGTTTTTT.

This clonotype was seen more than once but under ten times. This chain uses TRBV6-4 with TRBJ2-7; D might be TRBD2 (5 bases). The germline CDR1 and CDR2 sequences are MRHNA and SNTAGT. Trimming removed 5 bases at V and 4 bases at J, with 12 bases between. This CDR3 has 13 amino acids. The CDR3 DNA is TGTGCCAGCAGTCCCTGGGCGGGTTACGAGCAGTACTTC. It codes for CASSPWAGYEQYF.

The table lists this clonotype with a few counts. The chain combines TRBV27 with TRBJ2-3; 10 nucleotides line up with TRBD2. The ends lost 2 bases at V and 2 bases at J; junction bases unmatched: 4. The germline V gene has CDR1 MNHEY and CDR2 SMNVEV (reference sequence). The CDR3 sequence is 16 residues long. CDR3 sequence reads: CASSLRLAGTTDTQYF. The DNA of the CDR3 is TGTGCCAGCAGTTTAAGACTAGCGGGTACCACAGATACGCAGTATTTT.

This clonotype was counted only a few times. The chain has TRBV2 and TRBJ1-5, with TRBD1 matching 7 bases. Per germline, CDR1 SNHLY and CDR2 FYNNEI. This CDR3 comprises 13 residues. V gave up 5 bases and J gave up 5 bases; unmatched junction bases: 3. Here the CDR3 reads CASSRDSHQPQHF. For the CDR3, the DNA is TGTGCCAGCAGTAGGGACAGCCATCAGCCCCAGCATTTT.

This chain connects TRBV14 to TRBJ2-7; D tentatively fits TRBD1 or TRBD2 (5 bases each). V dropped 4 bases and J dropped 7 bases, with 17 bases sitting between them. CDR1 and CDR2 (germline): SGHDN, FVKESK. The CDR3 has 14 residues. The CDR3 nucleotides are TGTGCCAGCAGCCCGAGGGACCTGTCTTGGGAGCAGTACTTC. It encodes CASSPRDLSWEQYF. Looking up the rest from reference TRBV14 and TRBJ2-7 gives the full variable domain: EAGVTQFPSHSVIEKGQTVTLRCDPISGHDNLYWYRRVMGKEIKFLLHFVKESKQDESGMPNNRFLAERTGGTYSTLKVQPAELEDSGVYFCASSPRDLSWEQYFGPGTRLTVT.

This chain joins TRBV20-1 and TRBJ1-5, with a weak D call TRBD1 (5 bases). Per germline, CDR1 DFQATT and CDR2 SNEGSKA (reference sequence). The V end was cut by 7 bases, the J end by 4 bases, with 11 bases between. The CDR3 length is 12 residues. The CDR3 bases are TGCAGTGTTAGGACACCGAATCAGCCCCAGCATTTT. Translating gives CSVRTPNQPQHF.

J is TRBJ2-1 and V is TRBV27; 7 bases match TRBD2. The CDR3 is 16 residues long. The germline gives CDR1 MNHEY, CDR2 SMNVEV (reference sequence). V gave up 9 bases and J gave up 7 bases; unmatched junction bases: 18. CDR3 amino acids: CASRPILAGEANEQFF. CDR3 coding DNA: TGTGCCAGTAGACCCATCCTGGCGGGAGAGGCGAATGAGCAGTTCTTC.